This passage covers 13 T cell receptor beta chains from one sample sequenced in a study of beta chain features in type 1 diabetes (dated by TCRdb to 2017 to 2018). Libraries were constructed by the immunoSEQ multiplex PCR assay. All of the isolated RNA was reverse transcribed with the High Capacity cDNA Reverse Transcription Kit, so expressed TCRB transcripts were sequenced. TCRdb took over this immuneACCESS table, retaining in-frame rearrangements with V and J assigned. Such tables are incomplete; in checked studies, under half of the missing clones stem from an unresolved V gene, and the remainder is unexplained. In all, the sample holds more than 300,000 clones, and approximately 15% of those were seen once. Together, the top ten hold approximately 0.019% of the sample. The material sequenced was naive CD4+ T cells from blood. The cell subset or site label, as the study defines it: true naive CD4+ T cells. The receptors originated from a woman in her late teens or twenties in good health.

The table lists this clone with a few counts. Other DNA variants within this sample encode the same CDR3. The chain couples TRBV30 to TRBJ1-2; the D is unclear. Trimming shortened V by 2 bases and J by 5 bases, and 9 bases separated the two germline ends. The CDR3 length is 12 residues. Germline V lookup: CDR1 GTSNPN, CDR2 SVGIG (reference sequence). CDR3 sequence reads: CAWSTGDYGYTF. As DNA, the CDR3 is TGTGCCTGGAGTACGGGTGATTATGGCTACACCTTC.

The chain combines TRBV29-1 with TRBJ2-1; 7 bases map to TRBD2. Trimming removed 6 bases from V and 0 bases from J; junction bases left unmatched: 2. Germline lookup yields CDR1 SQVTM and CDR2 ANQGSEA. There are 13 residues in the CDR3. The CDR3 DNA reads TGCAGCGTCGGACTAGTCTCCTACAATGAGCAGTTCTTC. It is translated as CSVGLVSYNEQFF.

This clone was picked up a small number of times. The CDR3 DNA reads as TGTGCCAGCAGCGCGGGAGCAGATACGCAGTATTTT. It codes for CASSAGADTQYF. The rearrangement uses TRBV28 and TRBJ2-3; TRBD2 aligns across 7 bases. Germline V gene data show CDR1 as MDHEN and CDR2 as SYDVKM. V was clipped by 6 bases and J by 4 bases; unmatched bases: 1. CDR3 length: 12 amino acids.

The gene calls are TRBV5-1 and TRBJ1-1; weak D call: TRBD1 (6 bases). The CDR3 spans 14 residues. Germline V gene lookup returns CDR1 SGHRS and CDR2 YFSETQ. V lost 0 bases and J 7 bases, leaving 13 bases between the germline ends. Here the CDR3 reads CASSLVQGRSEAFF. The CDR3 nucleotides are TGCGCCAGCAGCTTGGTACAGGGTAGGAGTGAAGCTTTCTTT.

The gene calls are TRBV6-6 and TRBJ2-7, with D maybe TRBD1 (6 bases). CDR1 and CDR2 (germline): MNHNY, SVGAGI (reference sequence). The CDR3 consists of 15 residues. Trimming cost V 6 bases and J 3 bases, with 18 bases left between them. Written as DNA, the CDR3 is TGTGCCAGCAGGGGGGCGCCGGGCGGAAGCTACGAGCAGTACTTC. Encoded protein: CASRGAPGGSYEQYF.

This clone appeared a few times. V usage is TRBV20-1 and J usage is TRBJ1-1, with D possibly being TRBD1 (6 bases). The germline V gene encodes CDR1 DFQATT and CDR2 SNEGSKA (reference sequence). The CDR3 contains 11 residues. CDR3 sequence reads: CKPQGGSEAFF. CDR3 bases: TGCAAGCCACAGGGAGGGTCGGAAGCTTTCTTT.

In this sample, this clone turned up a few times. The V gene is TRBV29-1, the J gene TRBJ2-1; 8 bases fit TRBD1. CDR3 length equals 13 residues. V lost 3 bases to trimming and J lost 8 bases; unmatched junction nucleotides: 6. Germline assignment: CDR1 SQVTM and CDR2 ANQGSEA. The CDR3 sequence is CSVDRTGWDEQFF. CDR3 DNA: TGCAGCGTTGATAGGACAGGGTGGGATGAGCAGTTCTTC.

This clone was detected only a few times. The rearrangement uses TRBV19 and TRBJ2-3; 9 nucleotides align to TRBD1. V dropped 5 bases and J dropped 1; count of bases not matched to a gene: 4. Germline V lookup: CDR1 LNHDA, CDR2 SQIVND (reference sequence). CDR3 length: 15 residues. Here the CDR3 reads CASSAQGARTDTQYF. DNA of the CDR3: TGTGCCAGTAGTGCACAGGGGGCGCGCACAGATACGCAGTATTTT.

This clone was seen more than once but under ten times. The gene calls are TRBV19 and TRBJ1-1; 7 bases align to TRBD1. V shed 5 bases and J 1 base; nucleotides not matched to a gene: 4. There are 14 residues in the CDR3. Germline V CDR1 and CDR2: LNHDA, SQIVND (reference sequence). The CDR3 DNA sequence: TGTGCCAGTAGTCGATGGACAGGGAACACTGAAGCTTTCTTT. This sequence encodes CASSRWTGNTEAFF.

This clone was recorded a few times. This sequence joins TRBV30 and TRBJ2-2; 9 nucleotides agree with TRBD2. V lost 5 bases and J lost 7; bases outside the gene matches: 8. The CDR3 is 14 amino acids. Germline V gives CDR1 GTSNPN, CDR2 SVGIG (reference sequence). The CDR3 sequence is CAWEPGLAVGELFF. The CDR3, as DNA: TGTGCCTGGGAACCGGGACTAGCTGTCGGGGAGCTGTTTTTT.

The chain is built from TRBV12-5 and TRBJ2-2; TRBD2 aligns across 10 bases. This CDR3 has 17 amino acids. Germline loops: CDR1 LGHNT, CDR2 FRNRAP. The J segment lost 4 bases and the V segment lost 0 bases, leaving 5 bases of the junction unmatched. The CDR3 sequence: CASGLVAGGPGTGELFF. DNA for the CDR3: TGTGCTAGTGGTTTGGTAGCGGGAGGGCCCGGCACCGGGGAGCTGTTTTTT.

The rearrangement joins TRBV28 to TRBJ2-5, with D tentatively TRBD2 (6 bases). Germline V gives CDR1 MDHEN, CDR2 SYDVKM. Trimming pared 4 bases from V and 0 bases from J, leaving 12 bases between. This CDR3 region has 15 residues. Written as DNA, the CDR3 is TGTGCCAGCAGTTCCGCGGGGTCTTACCAAGAGACCCAGTACTTC. It encodes CASSSAGSYQETQYF.

This clone occurred a few times. This chain joins TRBV28 and TRBJ2-7, with 7 bases matching TRBD1. Germline assignment: CDR1 MDHEN and CDR2 SYDVKM. After removal of 7 bases from V and 3 bases from J, the junction contained 6 bases not matched to a gene. The CDR3 sequence is 13 residues long. The CDR3 nucleotides are TGTGCCAGCACCATACAGGGGAGCTACGAGCAGTACTTC. As protein: CASTIQGSYEQYF.